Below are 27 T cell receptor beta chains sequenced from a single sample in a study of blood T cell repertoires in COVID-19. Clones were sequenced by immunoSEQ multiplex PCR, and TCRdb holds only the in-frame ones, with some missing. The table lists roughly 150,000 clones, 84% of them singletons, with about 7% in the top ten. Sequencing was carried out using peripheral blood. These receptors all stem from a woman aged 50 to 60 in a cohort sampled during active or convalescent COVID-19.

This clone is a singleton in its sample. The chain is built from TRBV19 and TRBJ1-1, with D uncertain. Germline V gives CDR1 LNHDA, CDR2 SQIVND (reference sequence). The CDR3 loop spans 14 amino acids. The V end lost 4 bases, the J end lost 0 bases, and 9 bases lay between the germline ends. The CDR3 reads CASSTRYMNTEAFF. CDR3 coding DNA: TGTGCCAGTAGTACTAGGTACATGAACACTGAAGCTTTCTTT.

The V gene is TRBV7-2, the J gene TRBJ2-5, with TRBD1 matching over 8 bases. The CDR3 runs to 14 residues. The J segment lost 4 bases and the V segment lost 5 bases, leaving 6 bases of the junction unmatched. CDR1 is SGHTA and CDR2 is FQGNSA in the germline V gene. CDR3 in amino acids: CASSHGQGRETQYF. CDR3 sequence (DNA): TGTGCCAGCAGCCATGGACAGGGTCGAGAGACCCAGTACTTC.

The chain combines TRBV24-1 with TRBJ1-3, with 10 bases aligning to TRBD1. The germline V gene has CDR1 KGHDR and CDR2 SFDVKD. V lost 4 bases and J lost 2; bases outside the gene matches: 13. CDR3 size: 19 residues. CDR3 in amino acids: CATSDPADRGVAAGNTIYF. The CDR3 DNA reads TGTGCCACCAGTGACCCCGCGGACAGGGGGGTCGCTGCTGGAAACACCATATATTTT.

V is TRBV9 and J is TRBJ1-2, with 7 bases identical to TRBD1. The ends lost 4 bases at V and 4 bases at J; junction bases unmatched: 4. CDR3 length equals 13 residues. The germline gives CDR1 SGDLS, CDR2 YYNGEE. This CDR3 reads CASSPWDSYGYTF. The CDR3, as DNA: TGTGCCAGCAGCCCATGGGACAGCTATGGCTACACCTTC. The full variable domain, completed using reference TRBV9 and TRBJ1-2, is DSGVTQTPKHLITATGQRVTLRCSPRSGDLSVYWYQQSLDQGLQFLIQYYNGEERAKGNILERFSAQQFPDLHSELNLSSLELGDSALYFCASSPWDSYGYTFGSGTRLTVV.

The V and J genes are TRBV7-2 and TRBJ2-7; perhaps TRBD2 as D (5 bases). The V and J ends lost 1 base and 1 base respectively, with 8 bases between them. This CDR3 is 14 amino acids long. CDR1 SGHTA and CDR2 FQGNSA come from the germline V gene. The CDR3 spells CASSLGTQSYEQYF. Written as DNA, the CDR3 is TGTGCCAGCAGCTTAGGGACTCAATCCTACGAGCAGTACTTC. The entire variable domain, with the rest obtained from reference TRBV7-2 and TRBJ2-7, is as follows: GAGVSQSPSNKVTEKGKDVELRCDPISGHTALYWYRQSLGQGLEFLIYFQGNSAPDKSGLPSDRFSAERTGGSVSTLTIQRTQQEDSAVYLCASSLGTQSYEQYFGPGTRLTVT.

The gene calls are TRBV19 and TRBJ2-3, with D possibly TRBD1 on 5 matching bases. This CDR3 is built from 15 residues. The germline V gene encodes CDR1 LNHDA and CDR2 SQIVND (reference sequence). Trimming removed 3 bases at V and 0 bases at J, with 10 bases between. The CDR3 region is CASSIVDSSTDTQYF. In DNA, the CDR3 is TGTGCCAGTAGTATTGTTGACAGCAGCACAGATACGCAGTATTTT.

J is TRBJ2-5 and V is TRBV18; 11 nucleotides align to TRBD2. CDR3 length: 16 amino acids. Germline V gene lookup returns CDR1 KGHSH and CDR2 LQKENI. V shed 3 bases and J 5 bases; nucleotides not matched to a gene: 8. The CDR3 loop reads CASSPRTSGLGETQYF. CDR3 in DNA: TGTGCCAGCTCACCTAGGACTAGCGGGCTGGGGGAGACCCAGTACTTC. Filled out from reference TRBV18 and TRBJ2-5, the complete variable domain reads NAGVMQNPRHLVRRRGQEARLRCSPMKGHSHVYWYRQLPEEGLKFMVYLQKENIIDESGMPKERFSAEFPKEGPSILRIQQVVRGDSAAYFCASSPRTSGLGETQYFGPGTRLLVL.

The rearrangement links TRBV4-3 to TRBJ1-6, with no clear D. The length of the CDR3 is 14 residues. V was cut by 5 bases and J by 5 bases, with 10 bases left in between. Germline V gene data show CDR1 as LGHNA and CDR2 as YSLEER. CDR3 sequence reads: CASSYGANNSPLHF. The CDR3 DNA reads TGCGCCAGCAGCTATGGTGCGAATAATTCACCCCTCCACTTT.

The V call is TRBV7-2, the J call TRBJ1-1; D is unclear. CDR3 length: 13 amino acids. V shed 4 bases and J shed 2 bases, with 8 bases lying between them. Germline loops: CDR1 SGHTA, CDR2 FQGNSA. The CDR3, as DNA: TGTGCCAGCAGCTCCAACATAAACACTGAAGCTTTCTTT. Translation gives CASSSNINTEAFF.

CDR3 residues: CATRPSGGLYEQYF. CDR3 nucleotide sequence: TGTGCCACCCGACCGTCGGGGGGCCTCTACGAGCAGTACTTC. The V call is TRBV15, the J call TRBJ2-7, with TRBD2 as a possible D gene (7 bases). From germline, CDR1 is LNHNV and CDR2 YYDKDF (reference sequence). The CDR3 contains 14 residues. Trimming removed 8 bases at V and 3 bases at J, with 17 bases between.

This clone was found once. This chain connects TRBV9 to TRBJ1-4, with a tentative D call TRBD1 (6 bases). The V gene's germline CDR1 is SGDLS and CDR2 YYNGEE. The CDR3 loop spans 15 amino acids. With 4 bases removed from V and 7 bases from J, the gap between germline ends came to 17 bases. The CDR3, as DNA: TGTGCCAGCAGCTATGGGACATCGGGGGGTGAAAAACTGTTTTTT. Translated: CASSYGTSGGEKLFF.

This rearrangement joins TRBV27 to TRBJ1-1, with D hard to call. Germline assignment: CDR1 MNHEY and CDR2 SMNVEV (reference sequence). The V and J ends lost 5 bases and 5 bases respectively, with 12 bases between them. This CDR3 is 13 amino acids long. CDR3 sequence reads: CASSPAGRTEAFF. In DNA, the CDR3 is TGTGCCAGCAGTCCCGCGGGTCGGACTGAAGCTTTCTTT.

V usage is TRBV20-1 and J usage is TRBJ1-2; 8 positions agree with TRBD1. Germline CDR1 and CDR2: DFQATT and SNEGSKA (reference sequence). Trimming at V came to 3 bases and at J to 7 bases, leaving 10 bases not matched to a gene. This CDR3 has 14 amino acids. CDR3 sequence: CSASQRQTGVGYTF. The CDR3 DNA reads TGCAGTGCTAGTCAAAGACAGACAGGGGTTGGCTACACCTTC.

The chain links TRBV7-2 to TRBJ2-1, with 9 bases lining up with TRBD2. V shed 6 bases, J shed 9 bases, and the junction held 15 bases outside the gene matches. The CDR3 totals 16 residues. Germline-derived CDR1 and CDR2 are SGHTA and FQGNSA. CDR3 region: CASSLAGGGVAAEQFF. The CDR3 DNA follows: TGTGCCAGCAGTCTTGCCGGCGGGGGGGTCGCAGCTGAGCAGTTCTTC.

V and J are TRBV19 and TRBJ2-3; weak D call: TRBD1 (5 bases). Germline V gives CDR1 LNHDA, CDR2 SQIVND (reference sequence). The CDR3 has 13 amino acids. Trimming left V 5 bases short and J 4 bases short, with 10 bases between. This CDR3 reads CASSLSGPDTQYF. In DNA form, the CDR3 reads TGTGCCAGTAGTCTTTCAGGGCCAGATACGCAGTATTTT.

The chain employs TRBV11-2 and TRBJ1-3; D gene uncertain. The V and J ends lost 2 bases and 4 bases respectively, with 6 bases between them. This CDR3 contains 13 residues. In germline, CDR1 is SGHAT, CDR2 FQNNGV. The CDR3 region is CASSLSFGNTIYF. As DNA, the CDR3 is TGTGCCAGCAGCTTATCCTTCGGAAACACCATATATTTT.

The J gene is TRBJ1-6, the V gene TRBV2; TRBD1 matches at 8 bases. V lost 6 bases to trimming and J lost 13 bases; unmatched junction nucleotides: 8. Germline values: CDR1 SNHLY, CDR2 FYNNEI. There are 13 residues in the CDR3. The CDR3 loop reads CASRTGVLVPLHF. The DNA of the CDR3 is TGTGCCAGCAGGACAGGGGTTTTGGTTCCCCTCCACTTT.

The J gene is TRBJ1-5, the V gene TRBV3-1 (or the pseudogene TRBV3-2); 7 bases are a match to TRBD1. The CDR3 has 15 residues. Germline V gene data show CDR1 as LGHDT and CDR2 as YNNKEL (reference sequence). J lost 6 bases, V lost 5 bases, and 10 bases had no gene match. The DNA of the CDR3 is TGTGCCAGCAGCTTGGGACAGCTCCCGGGTCAGCCCCAGCATTTT. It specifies CASSLGQLPGQPQHF.

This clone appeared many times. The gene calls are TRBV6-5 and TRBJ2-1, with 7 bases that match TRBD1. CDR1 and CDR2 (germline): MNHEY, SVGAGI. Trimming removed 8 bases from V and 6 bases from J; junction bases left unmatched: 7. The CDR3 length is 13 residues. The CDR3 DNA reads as TGTGCCAGCTCCCGGGACAGAGGCAATGAGCAGTTCTTC. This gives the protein CASSRDRGNEQFF.

The CDR3 nucleotides read TGTGCCAGCAGTTACTCTGAGGGACAGGGGGGCAACACCATATATTTT. Translation: CASSYSEGQGGNTIYF. This chain links TRBV6-5 with TRBJ1-3; 11 bases align to TRBD1. Germline CDR1 is MNHEY and CDR2 is SVGAGI. This CDR3 comprises 16 residues. Trimming took 0 bases from V and 7 from J; bases not matched to a gene: 5.

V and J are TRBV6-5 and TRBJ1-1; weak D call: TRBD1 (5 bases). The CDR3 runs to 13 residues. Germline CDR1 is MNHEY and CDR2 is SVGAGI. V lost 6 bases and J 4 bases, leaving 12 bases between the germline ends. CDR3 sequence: CASRRRGGTEAFF. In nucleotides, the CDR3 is TGTGCCAGCAGGCGTCGGGGGGGCACTGAAGCTTTCTTT.

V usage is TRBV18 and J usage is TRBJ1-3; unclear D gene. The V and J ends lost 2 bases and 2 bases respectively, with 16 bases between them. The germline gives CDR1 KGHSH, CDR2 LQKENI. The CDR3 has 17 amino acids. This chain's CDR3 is CASSPTAGGNAGNTIYF. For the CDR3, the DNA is TGTGCCAGCTCACCAACGGCCGGCGGGAATGCTGGAAACACCATATATTTT.

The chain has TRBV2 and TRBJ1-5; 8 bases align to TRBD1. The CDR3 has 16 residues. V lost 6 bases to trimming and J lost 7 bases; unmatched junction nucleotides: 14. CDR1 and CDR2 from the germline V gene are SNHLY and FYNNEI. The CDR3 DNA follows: TGTGCCAGCAGAGCCGGACCGCAGGGGGCAGGGCAGCCCCAGCATTTT. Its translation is CASRAGPQGAGQPQHF.

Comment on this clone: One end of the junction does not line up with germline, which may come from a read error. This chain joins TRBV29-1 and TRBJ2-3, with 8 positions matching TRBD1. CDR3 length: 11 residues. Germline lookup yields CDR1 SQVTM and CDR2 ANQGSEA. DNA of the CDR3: TGCAGCGTAGAAGGGACAGGAAAGCAGTATTTT. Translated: CSVEGTGKQYF.

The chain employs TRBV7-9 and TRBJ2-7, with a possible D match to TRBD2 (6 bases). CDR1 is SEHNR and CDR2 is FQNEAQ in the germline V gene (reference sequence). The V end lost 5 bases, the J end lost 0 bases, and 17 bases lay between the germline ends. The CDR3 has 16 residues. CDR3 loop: CASSILPRGTSYEQYF. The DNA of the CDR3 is TGTGCCAGCAGCATTTTGCCACGGGGGACCTCCTACGAGCAGTACTTC.

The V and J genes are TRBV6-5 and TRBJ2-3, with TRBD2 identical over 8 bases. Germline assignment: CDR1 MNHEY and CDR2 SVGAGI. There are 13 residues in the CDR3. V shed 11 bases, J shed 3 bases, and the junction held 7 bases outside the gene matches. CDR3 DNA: TGTGCCTGCCGGGGGGGATCGACAGATACGCAGTATTTT. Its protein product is CACRGGSTDTQYF.

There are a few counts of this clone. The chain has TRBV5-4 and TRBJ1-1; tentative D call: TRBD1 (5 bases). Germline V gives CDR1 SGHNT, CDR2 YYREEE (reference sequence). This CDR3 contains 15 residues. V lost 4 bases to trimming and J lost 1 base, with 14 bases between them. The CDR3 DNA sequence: TGTGCCAGCAGCCCCATAACCGGACAGAACACTGAAGCTTTCTTT. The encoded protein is CASSPITGQNTEAFF.